This is a list of T cell receptor beta chains from one sample in a study of patients and donors after allogeneic stem cell transplantation. TCRdb called the RT-PCR reads again in MiXCR, with one record for every CDR3 protein. In the table there are 900,000 to 1,000,000 distinct CDR3 sequences, roughly 18% of which are singletons. Material: blood, either unsorted or a sorted T cell fraction (not recorded which). Source of these receptors: a human donor who was either an allogeneic HSCT recipient or a stem cell or donor lymphocyte infusion donor (not recorded which). It is not recorded whose cells these are; they may come from a transplant donor. Both conserved end residues are part of each CDR3. A D gene is named only where the DNA matches it firmly. Expanded clones get a size class; other rows say once, few or many, or leave the size out.

NA	TRBV20-1	TRBJ2-7	NA	TGCAGTGCTACCAACCTGGGAGGGACAGATAGATACGAGCAGTACTTC	CSATNLGGTDRYEQYF
TRBD1	TRBV20-1	TRBJ1-2	NA	TGCAGTGCGCTTGGGGGACAGAACCTCTATGGCTACACCTTC	CSALGGQNLYGYTF
NA	TRBV5-1	TRBJ2-3	few	TGCGCCAGCAGCTTGCAGGACAAAGCTAGCACAGATACGCAGTATTTT	CASSLQDKASTDTQYF
NA	TRBV5-1	TRBJ1-1	few	TGCGCCAGCAGCTACTCGCCGGGAACTGAAGCTTTCTTT	CASSYSPGTEAFF
TRBD1	TRBV24-1	TRBJ2-7	few	TGTGCCACCAGTGCCTTGGGACAGGGGGATTCCGAGCAGTACTTC	CATSALGQGDSEQYF
NA	TRBV27	TRBJ2-3	NA	TGTGCCAGTAGGACAACGCGAAGCACAGATACGCAGTATTTT	CASRTTRSTDTQYF
NA	TRBV6-5	TRBJ2-5	NA	TGTGCCAGCAGTTACTCGCTAGTCGAGACCCAGTACTTC	CASSYSLVETQYF
TRBD2	TRBV5-1	TRBJ2-7	few	TGCGCCAGCAGCACCGGGACTAGAGGCGAGCAGTACTTC	CASSTGTRGEQYF
TRBD2	TRBV12-3/TRBV12-4	TRBJ2-7	NA	TGTGCCAGCAGTTGGGGACTAGCGGGATCGTACGAGCAGTACTTC	CASSWGLAGSYEQYF
NA	TRBV4-2	TRBJ1-1	few	TGTGCCAGCAGCCAAGTAACGGGGAACACTGAAGCTTTCTTT	CASSQVTGNTEAFF
NA	TRBV29-1	TRBJ1-2	NA	TGCAGCGTTGATACAGGGTCCTACTATGGCTACACCTTC	CSVDTGSYYGYTF
NA	TRBV9	TRBJ1-3	few	TGTGCCAGCAGCCCCGGGCCGTTCTCTGGAAACACCATATATTTT	CASSPGPFSGNTIYF
TRBD2	TRBV18	TRBJ2-5	NA	TGTGCCAGCTCACCCCGTCCCGGGACTAGCAGTCAAGAGACCCAGTACTTC	CASSPRPGTSSQETQYF
NA	TRBV5-1	TRBJ2-1	many	TGCGCCAGCAGCTCTCGGGACCCTCTGGATGAGCAGTTCTTC	CASSSRDPLDEQFF
TRBD1	TRBV7-9	TRBJ2-7	NA	TGTGCCAGCTCAGGGACAGGACCTCGGGAGCAGTACTTC	CASSGTGPREQYF
NA	TRBV4-2	TRBJ1-4	NA	TGTGCCAGCAGCCAAGATCGGGCAGATACTGAAAAACTGTTTTTT	CASSQDRADTEKLFF
TRBD2	TRBV20-1	TRBJ2-5	NA	TGCAGTGCTAGAAGCCCCGGGACTAGCGGAAAAGAGACCCAGTACTTC	CSARSPGTSGKETQYF
TRBD1	TRBV29-1	TRBJ1-1	few	TGCAGCGTTGAGGAAGGCAGGGGGAGGGAAGCTTTCTTT	CSVEEGRGREAFF
TRBD1	TRBV6-1	TRBJ1-2	NA	TGTGCCAGCAGCCGTAAAAGACAGGGTCTAGAGGGCTACACCTTC	CASSRKRQGLEGYTF
TRBD2	TRBV7-6	TRBJ2-5	NA	TGTGCCAGCAGCTTAGCGCAAAGCGGGGGGTTCGAGACCCAGTACTTC	CASSLAQSGGFETQYF
NA	TRBV7-9	TRBJ2-7	NA	TGTGCCAGCAGCAGACACCCCTACGAGCAGTACTTC	CASSRHPYEQYF
TRBD1	TRBV7-3	TRBJ2-2	few	TGTGCCAGCAGCTCACCGGACAGGGGTAGCGCCGGGGAGCTGTTTTTT	CASSSPDRGSAGELFF